The T cell receptor (beta chain) described here comes from a study of T cells in Graves' hyperthyroidism and ophthalmopathy. From RNA transcripts, TCR beta CDR3 regions were amplified. With the HTBI primer set, the TCR CDR3 went through a first round of RT-PCR. TCRdb reprocessed the multiplex PCR reads with MiXCR, giving one entry per CDR3 protein. Here the sample spans around 620,000 distinct CDR3 sequences, 12% to 15% being singletons. This clonotype was seen repeatedly, ten times or more. V dropped 2 bases and J dropped 0 bases, with 11 bases sitting between them. CDR1 and CDR2 from the germline V gene are MDHEN and SYDVKM. This CDR3 spans 16 amino acids.

The chain is built from TRBV28 and TRBJ2-1; D is undetermined. The receptor was derived from a woman between 18 and 30 years old with Graves' ophthalmopathy. Input material: blood. The CDR3 sequence: CASSLAQTSSYNEQFF. CDR3 in DNA: TGTGCCAGCAGTTTAGCCCAGACCTCCTCCTACAATGAGCAGTTCTTC.